This T cell receptor (beta chain) was captured by sequencing in a study of CD8 T cells in ankylosing spondylitis. Study results and caveats: A TCR beta motif made of 7 to 9 highly homologous variants seemed typical of ankylosing spondylitis blood.

The count of this clonotype is one. Its antigen is unknown. Quantitative barcoded 5'-RACE was used to prepare TCR beta libraries. Using its own MiXCR run on the 5' RACE reads, TCRdb lists one record per CDR3 protein. The data show 350,000 to 450,000 distinct CDR3 sequences, 20% seen once. The CDR3 sequence is 15 residues long. Germline lookup yields CDR1 KGHSH and CDR2 LQKENI. J was trimmed by 8 bases and V by 5 bases; bases with no gene match: 10. The J gene is TRBJ2-1, the V gene TRBV18; 9 bases line up with TRBD1. The specimen was blood, either unsorted or a sorted T cell fraction (not recorded which). The clonotype comes from a male donor with ankylosing spondylitis or in good health (not recorded which). The CDR3 reads CASSEGQGGSDEQFF. CDR3 bases: TGTGCCAGCTCAGAGGGACAGGGCGGTTCGGATGAGCAGTTCTTC.